A selection of T cell receptor beta chains follows, all from one sample in a study of radiotherapy plus CTLA-4 blockade in lung cancer. Generated by immunoSEQ multiplex PCR, the TCRdb table keeps only in-frame clones and is missing some. The data show about 35,000 clones, around 85% seen once. The sample in question was peripheral blood, obtained from a patient treated with radiotherapy plus ipilimumab. These receptors were taken from a human donor with non-small cell lung cancer who had stable disease on radiotherapy plus ipilimumab. The CDR3 runs from the conserved cysteine through the conserved F or W. The D gene is left open where the match is weak. Size is omitted from some rows. Given values are once, few, many or a class for expanded clones.

>-|TRBV27|-|TRBJ1-1
CASSPYPRGGRYTEAFF
TGTGCCAGCAGTCCCTATCCCCGGGGGGGCAGGTACACTGAAGCTTTCTTT
>-|TRBV11-2|once|TRBJ1-6
CAGSLDGPRHSPLHF
TGTGCCGGCAGCTTAGATGGGCCCCGGCATTCACCCCTCCACTTT
>TRBD2|TRBV19|-|TRBJ2-5
CASSIRGLAGGGETQYF
TGTGCCAGTAGTATCAGGGGACTAGCGGGAGGCGGAGAGACCCAGTACTTC
>TRBD1|TRBV5-6|-|TRBJ2-2
CASSPGTANTGELFF
TGTGCCAGCAGCCCCGGGACAGCGAACACCGGGGAGCTGTTTTTT
>TRBD2|TRBV7-6|-|TRBJ2-5
CASSRLARGRETQYF
TGTGCCAGCAGCCGACTAGCGCGTGGCAGGGAGACCCAGTACTTC
>-|TRBV7-6|-|TRBJ1-5
CASSLAGDSNQPQHF
TGTGCCAGCAGCTTGGCAGGTGATAGCAATCAGCCCCAGCATTTT
>-|TRBV30|-|TRBJ1-1
CAWSDPQFARGFGAFF
TGTGCCTGGAGTGACCCCCAGTTCGCGCGGGGGTTTGGGGCTTTCTTT
>TRBD1|TRBV5-6|-|TRBJ1-5
CASSWGTGSLNQPQHF
TGTGCCAGCAGCTGGGGGACAGGTTCCTTAAATCAGCCCCAGCATTTT
>-|TRBV29-1|-|TRBJ1-2
CSVNSGTYGYTF
TGCAGCGTAAACAGCGGGACCTATGGCTACACCTTC
>-|TRBV5-4|once|TRBJ2-1
CASSLGGGSYNEQFF
TGTGCCAGCAGCTTGGGGGGAGGCTCCTACAATGAGCAGTTCTTC
>-|TRBV7-2|-|TRBJ1-5
CASRGGWNQPQRF
TGTGCCAGTCGGGGGGGATGGAATCAGCCCCAGCGTTTT
>-|TRBV28|-|TRBJ1-3
CASSFNSLSSGNTIYF
TGTGCCAGCAGTTTTAACAGCCTTAGCTCTGGAAACACCATATATTTT
>-|TRBV7-3|-|TRBJ2-3
CASSPRQASTDTQYF
TGTGCCAGCAGCCCTCGACAGGCGAGCACAGATACGCAGTATTTT
>-|TRBV7-2|once|TRBJ1-5
CASSLVQGSNQPQHF
TGTGCCAGCAGCTTAGTACAGGGTAGCAATCAGCCCCAGCATTTT
>-|TRBV2|once|TRBJ2-1
CASRPGLSNEQFF
TGTGCCAGCAGACCGGGACTTTCCAATGAGCAGTTCTTC
>-|TRBV19|-|TRBJ2-3
CASKGQNTDTQYF
TGTGCCAGTAAAGGACAGAACACAGATACGCAGTATTTT
>TRBD1|TRBV5-1|few|TRBJ1-1
CASSLRTGRDTEAFF
TGCGCCAGCAGCTTACGGACAGGGCGGGACACTGAAGCTTTCTTT
>-|TRBV7-2|-|TRBJ1-2
CASSQQESNYGYTF
TGTGCCAGCAGCCAACAGGAGTCTAACTATGGCTACACCTTC
>TRBD1|TRBV28|once|TRBJ1-4
CASSLYGTGGSEKLFF
TGTGCCAGCAGTTTATACGGGACAGGGGGCAGTGAAAAACTGTTTTTT
>-|TRBV13|once|TRBJ2-6
CASESSGISGANVLTF
TGTGCCAGCGAATCGTCAGGGATCTCTGGGGCCAACGTCCTGACTTTC
>-|TRBV5-5|-|TRBJ2-7
CASSSGVDYEQYF
TGTGCCAGCAGCTCAGGTGTCGACTACGAGCAGTACTTC
>TRBD2|TRBV5-1|once|TRBJ2-1
CASSLARLAGADEQFF
TGCGCCAGCAGCTTGGCCCGGCTAGCGGGAGCTGATGAGCAGTTCTTC
>TRBD2|TRBV11-2|-|TRBJ2-1
CASSLGSGSGGSYNEQFF
TGTGCCAGCAGCTTAGGTAGCGGGTCAGGAGGGTCCTACAATGAGCAGTTCTTC
>TRBD2|TRBV10-3|-|TRBJ2-1
CAISESVAGVNEQFF
TGTGCCATCAGTGAGTCTGTAGCGGGAGTCAATGAGCAGTTCTTC
>TRBD2|TRBV11-2|-|TRBJ2-5
CASSFRLAGGRETQYF
TGTGCCAGCAGCTTCCGACTAGCGGGAGGTCGGGAGACCCAGTACTTC
>TRBD2|TRBV7-2|-|TRBJ2-3
CASSLEGAGGGTDTQYF
TGTGCCAGCAGCTTAGAAGGGGCGGGAGGAGGGACAGATACGCAGTATTTT
>-|TRBV7-6|-|TRBJ2-1
CASSLDYYEQFF
TGTGCCAGCAGCTTAGACTACTATGAGCAGTTCTTC
>TRBD1|TRBV9|once|TRBJ1-2
CASSGSAGGSGPYGYTF
TGTGCCAGCAGCGGGTCAGCAGGGGGAAGTGGGCCTTATGGCTACACCTTC
>TRBD1|TRBV28|-|TRBJ1-2
CASSLDRAGYTF
TGTGCCAGCAGCCTGGACAGGGCTGGCTACACCTTC